The 6 T cell receptor beta chains given below trace back to one sample, sequenced in a study of sequential checkpoint blockade in melanoma. Sample treatment: randomized to nivolumab then ipilimumab (arm A) or the reverse (arm B). Produced via immunoSEQ multiplex PCR; TCRdb's table is partial and in-frame only. Here the sample spans some 14,000 clones, over 75% being singletons. Sequencing used CD8+ T cells sorted from blood (inferred from file names), obtained from a patient given nivolumab and ipilimumab in sequence. The source of these receptors is a human donor with melanoma.

The rearrangement uses TRBV6-1 and TRBJ2-5, with a weak D call TRBD2 (6 bases). Trimming removed 2 bases from V and 2 bases from J, with 12 bases in between. Germline values: CDR1 MNHNS, CDR2 SASEGT. CDR3 length equals 15 residues. The CDR3 region is CASSEIQGGQETQYF. The DNA for the CDR3 is TGTGCCAGCAGTGAAATCCAGGGAGGTCAAGAGACCCAGTACTTC.

This rearrangement joins TRBV29-1 to TRBJ2-3; 8 nucleotides match TRBD2. V dropped 3 bases and J dropped 4; count of bases not matched to a gene: 6. There are 14 residues in the CDR3. The V gene's germline CDR1 is SQVTM and CDR2 ANQGSEA. CDR3 sequence reads: CSVDEAGGADTQYF. The CDR3 DNA reads as TGCAGCGTTGATGAGGCGGGGGGAGCAGATACGCAGTATTTT.

This chain links TRBV28 with TRBJ2-2, with TRBD2 matching 13 bases. This CDR3 comprises 19 residues. V was pared by 4 bases and J by 3 bases, with 11 bases of the junction left unmatched. CDR1 and CDR2 (germline): MDHEN, SYDVKM. CDR3 region: CASSSTILAGGPYTGELFF. The CDR3 DNA reads TGTGCCAGCAGTTCGACAATACTAGCGGGAGGGCCGTACACCGGGGAGCTGTTTTTT.

The chain recombines TRBV4-3 with TRBJ2-5; 8 nucleotides align to TRBD1. CDR1 and CDR2 from the germline V gene are LGHNA and YSLEER. V lost 0 bases and J lost 5; bases outside the gene matches: 8. The CDR3 totals 16 residues. The CDR3 loop is CASSQDSQGAVETQYF. For the CDR3, the DNA is TGCGCCAGCAGCCAAGATAGCCAGGGGGCGGTGGAGACCCAGTACTTC.

The CDR3 DNA sequence: TGTGCCAGTAGCTGGCGGGAGGCCCCTTACAATGAGCAGTTCTTC. This sequence encodes CASSWREAPYNEQFF. The gene calls are TRBV19 and TRBJ2-1, with 8 bases matching TRBD2. Per the germline V gene, CDR1 is LNHDA and CDR2 is SQIVND (reference sequence). J gave up 4 bases and V 6 bases, and 8 bases lay outside the gene matches. CDR3 size: 15 residues.

The chain combines TRBV30 with TRBJ2-1; 10 bases are shared with TRBD2. Trimming removed 2 bases from V and 8 bases from J; junction bases left unmatched: 6. CDR3 length: 14 residues. Germline loops: CDR1 GTSNPN, CDR2 SVGIG (reference sequence). CDR3 region: CAWSQAGGADEQFF. The CDR3 region has the DNA TGTGCCTGGAGTCAAGCGGGAGGGGCGGATGAGCAGTTCTTC. The variable domain in full, completed from reference TRBV30 and TRBJ2-1, reads SQTIHQWPATLVQPVGSPLSLECTVEGTSNPNLYWYRQAAGRGLQLLFYSVGIGQISSEVPQNLSASRPQDRQFILSSKKLLLSDSGFYLCAWSQAGGADEQFFGPGTRLTVL.